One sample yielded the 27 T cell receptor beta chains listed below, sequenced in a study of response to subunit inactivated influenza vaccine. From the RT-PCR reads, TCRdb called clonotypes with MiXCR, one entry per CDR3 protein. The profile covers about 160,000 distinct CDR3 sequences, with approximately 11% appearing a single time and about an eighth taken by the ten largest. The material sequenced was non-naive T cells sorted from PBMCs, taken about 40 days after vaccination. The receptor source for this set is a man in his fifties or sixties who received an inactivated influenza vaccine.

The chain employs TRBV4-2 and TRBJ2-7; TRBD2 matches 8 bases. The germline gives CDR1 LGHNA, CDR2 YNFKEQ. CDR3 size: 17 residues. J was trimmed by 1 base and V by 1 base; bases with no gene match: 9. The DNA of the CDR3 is TGTGCCAGCAGCCAAGGCCGGGGGGGCTGGAGTTCCTACGAGCAGTACTTC. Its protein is CASSQGRGGWSSYEQYF.

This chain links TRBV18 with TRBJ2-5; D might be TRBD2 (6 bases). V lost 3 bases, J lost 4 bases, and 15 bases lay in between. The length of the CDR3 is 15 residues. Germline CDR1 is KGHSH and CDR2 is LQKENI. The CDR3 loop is CASSPPGVVGETQYF. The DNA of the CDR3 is TGTGCCAGCTCACCCCCGGGAGTCGTGGGAGAGACCCAGTACTTC.

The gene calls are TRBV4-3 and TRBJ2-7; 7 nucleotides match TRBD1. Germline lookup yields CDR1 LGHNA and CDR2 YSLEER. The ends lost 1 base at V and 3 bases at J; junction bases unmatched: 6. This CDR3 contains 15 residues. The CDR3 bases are TGCGCCAGCAGCCAAGCGAGGGGGCTAAACTACGAGCAGTACTTC. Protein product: CASSQARGLNYEQYF.

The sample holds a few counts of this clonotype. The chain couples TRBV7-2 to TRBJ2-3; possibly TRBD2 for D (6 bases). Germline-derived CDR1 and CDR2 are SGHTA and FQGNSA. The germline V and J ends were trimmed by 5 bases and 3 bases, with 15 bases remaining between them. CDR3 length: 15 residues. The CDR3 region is CASSPPTRGTDTQYF. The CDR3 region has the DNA TGTGCCAGCAGCCCCCCCACTCGGGGGACAGATACGCAGTATTTT. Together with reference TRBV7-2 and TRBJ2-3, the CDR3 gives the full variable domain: GAGVSQSPSNKVTEKGKDVELRCDPISGHTALYWYRQSLGQGLEFLIYFQGNSAPDKSGLPSDRFSAERTGGSVSTLTIQRTQQEDSAVYLCASSPPTRGTDTQYFGPGTRLTVL.

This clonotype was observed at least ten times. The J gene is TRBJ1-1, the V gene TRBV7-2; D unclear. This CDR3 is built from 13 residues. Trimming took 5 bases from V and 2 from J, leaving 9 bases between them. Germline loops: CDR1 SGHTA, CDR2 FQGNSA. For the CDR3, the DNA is TGTGCCAGCAGCCTAGGGTATAACACTGAAGCTTTCTTT. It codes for CASSLGYNTEAFF.

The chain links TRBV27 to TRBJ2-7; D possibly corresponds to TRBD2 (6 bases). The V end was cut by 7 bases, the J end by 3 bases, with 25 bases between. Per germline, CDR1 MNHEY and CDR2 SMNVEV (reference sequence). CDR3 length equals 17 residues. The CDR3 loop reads CASTPKGIGLAIYEQYF. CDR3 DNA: TGTGCCAGCACCCCCAAAGGTATCGGGCTAGCGATCTACGAGCAGTACTTC.

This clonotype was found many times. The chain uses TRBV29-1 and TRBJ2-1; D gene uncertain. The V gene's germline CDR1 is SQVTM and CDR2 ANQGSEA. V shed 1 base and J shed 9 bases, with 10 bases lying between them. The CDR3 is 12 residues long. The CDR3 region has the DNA TGCAGCGTTGAAGGGCGGATGGGTGAGCAGTTCTTC. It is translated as CSVEGRMGEQFF.

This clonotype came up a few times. Written as DNA, the CDR3 is TGTGCCAGCAGTTCTCCCTTCATGAACACTGAAGCTTTCTTT. This gives the protein CASSSPFMNTEAFF. The chain couples TRBV6-2 or TRBV6-3 to TRBJ1-1; D call uncertain. Trimming shortened V by 4 bases and J by 0 bases, and 9 bases separated the two germline ends. Germline values: CDR1 MNHEY, CDR2 SVGEGT. This CDR3 is 14 amino acids long.

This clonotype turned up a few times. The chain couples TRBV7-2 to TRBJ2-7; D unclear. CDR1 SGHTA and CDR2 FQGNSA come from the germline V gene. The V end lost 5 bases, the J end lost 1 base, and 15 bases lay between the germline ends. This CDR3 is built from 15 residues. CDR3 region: CASSPGRFLSYEQYF. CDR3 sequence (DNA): TGTGCCAGCAGCCCCGGCAGGTTCCTATCCTACGAGCAGTACTTC.

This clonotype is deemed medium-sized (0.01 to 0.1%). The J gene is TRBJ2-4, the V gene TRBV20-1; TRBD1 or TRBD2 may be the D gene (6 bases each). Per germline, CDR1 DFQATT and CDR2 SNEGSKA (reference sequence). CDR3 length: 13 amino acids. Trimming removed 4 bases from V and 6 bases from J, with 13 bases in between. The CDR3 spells CSATGGGGNIQYF. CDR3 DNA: TGCAGTGCTACCGGAGGAGGGGGAAACATTCAGTACTTC.

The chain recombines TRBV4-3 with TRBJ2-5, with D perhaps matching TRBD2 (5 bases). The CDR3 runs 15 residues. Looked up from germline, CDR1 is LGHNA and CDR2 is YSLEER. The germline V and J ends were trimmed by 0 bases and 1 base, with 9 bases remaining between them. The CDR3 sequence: CASSQDGVLQETQYF. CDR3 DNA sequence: TGCGCCAGCAGCCAAGACGGGGTACTCCAAGAGACCCAGTACTTC.

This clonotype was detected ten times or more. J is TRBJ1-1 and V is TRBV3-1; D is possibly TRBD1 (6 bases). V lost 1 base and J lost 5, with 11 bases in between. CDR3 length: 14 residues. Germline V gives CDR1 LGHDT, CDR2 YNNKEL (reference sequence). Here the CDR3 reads CASSQVQGRTEAFF. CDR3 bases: TGTGCCAGCAGCCAAGTACAGGGAAGGACTGAAGCTTTCTTT. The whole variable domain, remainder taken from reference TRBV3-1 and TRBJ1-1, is DTAVSQTPKYLVTQMGNDKSIKCEQNLGHDTMYWYKQDSKKFLKIMFSYNNKELIINETVPNRFSPKSPDKAHLNLHINSLELGDSAVYFCASSQVQGRTEAFFGQGTRLTVV.

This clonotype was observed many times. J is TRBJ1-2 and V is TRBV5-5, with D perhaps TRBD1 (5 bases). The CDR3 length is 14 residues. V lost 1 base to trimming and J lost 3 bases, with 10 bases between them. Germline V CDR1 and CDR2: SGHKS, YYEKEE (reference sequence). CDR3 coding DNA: TGTGCCAGCAGCTTGCCCGGGACGGACTATGGCTACACCTTC. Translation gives CASSLPGTDYGYTF.

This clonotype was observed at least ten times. For the CDR3, the DNA is TGTGCCAGCAGTTTCGAGGGGGGGCTAGTCTACGAGCAGTACTTC. Amino acid sequence: CASSFEGGLVYEQYF. The rearrangement uses TRBV27 and TRBJ2-7, with D possibly being TRBD2 (7 bases). V lost 3 bases and J 3 bases, leaving 15 bases between the germline ends. The germline gives CDR1 MNHEY, CDR2 SMNVEV (reference sequence). This CDR3 has 15 amino acids.

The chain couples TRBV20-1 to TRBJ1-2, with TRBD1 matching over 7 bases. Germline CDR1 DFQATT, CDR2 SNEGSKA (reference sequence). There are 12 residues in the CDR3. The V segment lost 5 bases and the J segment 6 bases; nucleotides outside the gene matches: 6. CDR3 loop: CSAEGQEHGYTF. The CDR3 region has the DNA TGCAGTGCTGAAGGACAGGAACATGGCTACACCTTC.

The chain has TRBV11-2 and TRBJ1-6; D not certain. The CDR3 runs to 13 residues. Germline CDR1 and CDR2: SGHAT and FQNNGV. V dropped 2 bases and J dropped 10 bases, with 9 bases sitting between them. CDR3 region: CASSLSKGSPLHF. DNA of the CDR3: TGTGCCAGCAGCTTATCTAAAGGATCACCCCTCCACTTT.

CDR3 sequence (DNA): TGTGCCAGCAGCTTATCCTACAACGATGAGCAGTTCTTC. It is translated as CASSLSYNDEQFF. The chain carries TRBV7-9 and TRBJ2-1, with D unresolved. The CDR3 totals 13 residues. Trimming took off 2 bases at V and 8 bases at J, with 10 bases between the two ends. Germline assignment: CDR1 SEHNR and CDR2 FQNEAQ (reference sequence).

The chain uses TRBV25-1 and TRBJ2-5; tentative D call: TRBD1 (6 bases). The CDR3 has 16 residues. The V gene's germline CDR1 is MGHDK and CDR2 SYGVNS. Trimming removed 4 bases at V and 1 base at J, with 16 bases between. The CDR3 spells CASSGGNRATQETQYF. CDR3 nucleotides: TGTGCCAGCAGTGGAGGAAACAGGGCCACCCAAGAGACCCAGTACTTC.

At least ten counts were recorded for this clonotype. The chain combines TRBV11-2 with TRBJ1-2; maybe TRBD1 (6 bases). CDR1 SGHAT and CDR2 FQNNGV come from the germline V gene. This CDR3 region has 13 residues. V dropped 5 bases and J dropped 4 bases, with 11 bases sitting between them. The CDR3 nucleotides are TGTGCCAGCAGCCCAGTGACAGGCTATGGCTACACCTTC. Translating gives CASSPVTGYGYTF.

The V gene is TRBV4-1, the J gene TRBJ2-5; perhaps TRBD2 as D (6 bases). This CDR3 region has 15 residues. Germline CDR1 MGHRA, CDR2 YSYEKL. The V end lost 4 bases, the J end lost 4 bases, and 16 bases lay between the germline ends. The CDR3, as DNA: TGCGCCAGCAGCCTTCGACTAGGGGTGGGAGAGACCCAGTACTTC. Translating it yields CASSLRLGVGETQYF.

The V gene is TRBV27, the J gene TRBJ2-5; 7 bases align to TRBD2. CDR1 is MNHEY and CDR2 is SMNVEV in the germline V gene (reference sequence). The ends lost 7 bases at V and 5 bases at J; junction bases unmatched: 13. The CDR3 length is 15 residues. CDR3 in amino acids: CASIGREVEGETQYF. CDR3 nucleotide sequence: TGTGCCAGCATTGGACGGGAGGTAGAGGGGGAGACCCAGTACTTC.

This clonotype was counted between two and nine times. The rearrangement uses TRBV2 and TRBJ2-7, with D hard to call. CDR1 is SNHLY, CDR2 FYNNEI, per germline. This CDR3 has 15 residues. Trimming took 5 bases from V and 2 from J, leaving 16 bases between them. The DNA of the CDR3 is TGTGCCAGCAGTCTAACATACATGGGGACCTACGAGCAGTACTTC. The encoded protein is CASSLTYMGTYEQYF. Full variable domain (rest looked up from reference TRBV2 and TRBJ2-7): EPEVTQTPSHQVTQMGQEVILRCVPISNHLYFYWYRQILGQKVEFLVSFYNNEISEKSEIFDDQFSVERPDGSNFTLKIRSTKLEDSAMYFCASSLTYMGTYEQYFGPGTRLTVT.

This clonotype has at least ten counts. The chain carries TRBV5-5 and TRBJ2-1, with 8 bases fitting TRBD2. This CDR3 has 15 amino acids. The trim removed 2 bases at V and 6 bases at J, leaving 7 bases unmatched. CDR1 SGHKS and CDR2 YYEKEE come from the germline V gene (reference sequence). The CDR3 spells CASSFGAGVRNEQFF. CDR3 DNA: TGTGCCAGCAGCTTTGGAGCGGGAGTTCGCAATGAGCAGTTCTTC.

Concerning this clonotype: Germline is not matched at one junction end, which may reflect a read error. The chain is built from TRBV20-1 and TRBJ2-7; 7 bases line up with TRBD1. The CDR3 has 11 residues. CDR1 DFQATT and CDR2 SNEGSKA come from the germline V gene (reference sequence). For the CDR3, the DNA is TGCAGTGCTAGAGAGGTAGGGGGCGAGTTGTTC. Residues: CSAREVGGELF.

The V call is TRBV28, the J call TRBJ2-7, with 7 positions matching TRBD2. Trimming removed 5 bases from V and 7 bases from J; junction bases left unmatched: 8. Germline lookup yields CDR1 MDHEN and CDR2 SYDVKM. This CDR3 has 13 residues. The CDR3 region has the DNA TGTGCCAGCAGTCAAGAAATGGGAGGGGAGCAGTACTTC. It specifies CASSQEMGGEQYF.

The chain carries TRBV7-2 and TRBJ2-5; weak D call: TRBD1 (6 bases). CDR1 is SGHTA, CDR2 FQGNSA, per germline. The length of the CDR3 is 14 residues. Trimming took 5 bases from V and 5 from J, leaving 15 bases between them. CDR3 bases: TGTGCCAGCAGCGCGACAGGAGTTATGGAGACCCAGTACTTC. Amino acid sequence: CASSATGVMETQYF.

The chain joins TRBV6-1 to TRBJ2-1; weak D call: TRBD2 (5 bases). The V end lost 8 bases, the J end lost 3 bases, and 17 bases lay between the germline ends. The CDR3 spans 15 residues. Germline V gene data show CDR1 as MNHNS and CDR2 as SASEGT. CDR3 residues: CASLPSLTLYNEQFF. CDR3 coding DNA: TGTGCCAGCTTGCCTAGCCTTACTCTCTACAATGAGCAGTTCTTC.